The 30 T cell receptor beta chains listed next were all sequenced from one sample in a study of control samples from healthy donors and cancer patients (dated by TCRdb to 2018 to 2021). Library construction relied on the immunoSEQ multiplex PCR assay. Sourced from immuneACCESS, this table was stored by TCRdb with only in-frame sequences that have V and J called. A share of the clones is absent; for the studies checked, an unresolved V gene accounts for under half, and the remainder has no known explanation. The sample table shows 150,000 to 200,000 clones, and about 92% are seen once. The ten largest clones take up roughly 1.3% of the sample. Sample: blood. These receptors all stem from a man aged 30 to 39 in good health.

The rearrangement uses TRBV19 and TRBJ1-5; D is uncertain. The CDR3 consists of 13 residues. Trimming removed 6 bases from V and 4 bases from J, with 10 bases in between. The germline gives CDR1 LNHDA, CDR2 SQIVND (reference sequence). CDR3 amino acids: CASREAENQPQHF. CDR3 DNA sequence: TGTGCCAGTAGGGAAGCAGAGAATCAGCCCCAGCATTTT.

The rearrangement links TRBV9 to TRBJ1-1; no definite D call. The CDR3 covers 13 residues. V was clipped by 0 bases and J by 3 bases, with 6 bases between them. CDR1 is SGDLS, CDR2 YYNGEE, per germline. The CDR3 here is CASSVGRDTEAFF. The CDR3 DNA reads TGTGCCAGCAGCGTAGGTAGGGACACTGAAGCTTTCTTT.

This chain uses TRBV9 with TRBJ2-6, with a possible D match to TRBD1 (5 bases). From germline, CDR1 is SGDLS and CDR2 YYNGEE. V was pared by 3 bases and J by 0 bases, with 10 bases between. The CDR3 loop spans 16 amino acids. CDR3 bases: TGTGCCAGCAGCGGTCGACAGATCTCTGGGGCCAACGTCCTGACTTTC. This codes for CASSGRQISGANVLTF. Complete variable domain (other parts from reference TRBV9 and TRBJ2-6): DSGVTQTPKHLITATGQRVTLRCSPRSGDLSVYWYQQSLDQGLQFLIQYYNGEERAKGNILERFSAQQFPDLHSELNLSSLELGDSALYFCASSGRQISGANVLTFGAGSRLTVL.

This clone appeared a single time. The V call is TRBV29-1, the J call TRBJ2-2, with 7 bases identical to TRBD1. This CDR3 contains 13 residues. The V segment lost 3 bases and the J segment 5 bases; nucleotides outside the gene matches: 3. Germline V lookup: CDR1 SQVTM, CDR2 ANQGSEA. As DNA, the CDR3 is TGCAGCGTTGACCGACAGGGAACCGGGGAGCTGTTTTTT. Encoded protein: CSVDRQGTGELFF.

Concerning this clone itself: One end of the junction is discordant with germline, which a read error may explain. The chain is built from TRBV5-4 and TRBJ2-4, with TRBD1 matching over 8 bases. Germline CDR1 is SGHNT and CDR2 is YYREEE (reference sequence). CDR3 length equals 15 residues. In nucleotides, the CDR3 is TGTGCCAGCAGCTTTCCAGGGGGCAGTGGAAACACTCAGTACTTC. Its protein product is CASSFPGGSGNTQYF.

This sequence joins TRBV2 and TRBJ1-2; TRBD1 is a possible D gene (5 bases). Trimming took off 6 bases at V and 8 bases at J, with 16 bases between the two ends. The CDR3 runs to 13 residues. The germline V gene encodes CDR1 SNHLY and CDR2 FYNNEI. CDR3 coding DNA: TGTGCCAGCAGGGACCGGGGCGTGGGAGGCTACACCTTC. It codes for CASRDRGVGGYTF.

The chain couples TRBV7-9 to TRBJ2-7; 7 bases fit TRBD1. The V gene end was trimmed by 4 bases and the J gene end by 3 bases; junction bases not matched to a gene: 3. Germline loops: CDR1 SEHNR, CDR2 FQNEAQ (reference sequence). CDR3 size: 13 residues. The CDR3 here is CASSSGQVYEQYF. The CDR3 DNA reads as TGTGCCAGCAGCTCCGGACAGGTCTACGAGCAGTACTTC.

For the CDR3, the DNA is TGTGCCAGCAGTGACAGCCTTGAAGCTTTCTTT. It specifies CASSDSLEAFF. The V call is TRBV2, the J call TRBJ1-1; D gene uncertain. The CDR3 length is 11 residues. The germline V and J ends were trimmed by 3 bases and 7 bases, with 6 bases remaining between them. Germline values: CDR1 SNHLY, CDR2 FYNNEI.

The chain is built from TRBV7-2 and TRBJ2-3; D unclear. V lost 3 bases and J 2 bases, leaving 3 bases between the germline ends. Germline CDR1 and CDR2: SGHTA and FQGNSA. The CDR3 has 12 residues. The DNA of the CDR3 is TGTGCCAGCAGCTTCCACACAGATACGCAGTATTTT. It specifies CASSFHTDTQYF. The full variable domain, its missing parts supplied by reference TRBV7-2 and TRBJ2-3, is GAGVSQSPSNKVTEKGKDVELRCDPISGHTALYWYRQSLGQGLEFLIYFQGNSAPDKSGLPSDRFSAERTGGSVSTLTIQRTQQEDSAVYLCASSFHTDTQYFGPGTRLTVL.

The V and J genes are TRBV9 and TRBJ1-6, with D hard to call. The V end was cut by 3 bases, the J end by 7 bases, with 11 bases between. Germline CDR1 is SGDLS and CDR2 is YYNGEE. CDR3 size: 14 residues. The CDR3 nucleotides read TGTGCCAGCAGCGAGGGAAACGTCAATTCACCCCTCCACTTT. Translation: CASSEGNVNSPLHF.

The chain is built from TRBV7-3 and TRBJ2-1, with D possibly matching TRBD2 (6 bases). Looked up from germline, CDR1 is SGHTA and CDR2 is FQGTGA. The CDR3 contains 18 residues. Trimming took 5 bases from V and 5 from J, leaving 25 bases between them. The CDR3 here is CASSAHRGGADFHNEQFF. The CDR3 DNA is TGTGCCAGCAGCGCACACAGAGGCGGGGCCGACTTTCACAATGAGCAGTTCTTC.

V is TRBV5-1 and J is TRBJ1-2; weak D call: TRBD1 (5 bases). The V gene's germline CDR1 is SGHRS and CDR2 YFSETQ. CDR3 size: 14 residues. The germline V and J ends were trimmed by 4 bases and 8 bases, with 18 bases remaining between them. CDR3 region: CASSPEGPPLGYTF. The CDR3 DNA follows: TGCGCCAGCAGCCCGGAGGGACCACCGTTGGGCTACACCTTC.

The gene calls are TRBV7-9 and TRBJ1-5, with unresolved D. The CDR3 contains 11 residues. From germline, CDR1 is SEHNR and CDR2 FQNEAQ (reference sequence). Here the CDR3 DNA reads TGTTCGGGATTGGGCAATCAGCCCCAGCATTTT. This encodes CSGLGNQPQHF.

The V and J genes are TRBV5-1 and TRBJ2-1; 10 positions agree with TRBD2. Germline V CDR1 and CDR2: SGHRS, YFSETQ. This CDR3 comprises 16 residues. V was clipped by 4 bases and J by 11 bases; unmatched bases: 15. This chain's CDR3 is CASSDSSGGSVEKQFF. The CDR3 DNA reads TGCGCCAGCAGCGACTCTAGCGGGGGCTCCGTCGAGAAGCAGTTCTTC.

The chain recombines TRBV6-2 or TRBV6-3 with TRBJ2-1; 9 bases are a match to TRBD2. The length of the CDR3 is 16 residues. Losses at the gene ends were 5 bases for V and 2 bases for J; bases not matched to a gene: 7. Germline CDR1 reads MNHEY; CDR2 reads SVGEGT. CDR3 protein: CASSLLRGGAYNEQFF. CDR3 DNA sequence: TGTGCCAGCAGTCTCCTCCGCGGGGGGGCCTACAATGAGCAGTTCTTC.

The chain employs TRBV29-1 and TRBJ1-2; TRBD1 matches 7 bases. From germline, CDR1 is SQVTM and CDR2 ANQGSEA. Trimming took 3 bases from V and 3 from J; bases not matched to a gene: 7. This CDR3 spans 14 amino acids. DNA for the CDR3: TGCAGCGTTGATAAGACAGGACAGGACTATGGCTACACCTTC. Protein: CSVDKTGQDYGYTF.

This clone was picked up one time. This chain links TRBV4-3 with TRBJ2-7; 14 nucleotides line up with TRBD2. V was clipped by 4 bases and J by 2 bases; unmatched bases: 7. CDR3 length: 17 residues. In germline, CDR1 is LGHNA, CDR2 YSLEER. CDR3 loop: CASSLSWTSGGPYEQYF. The CDR3 coding sequence is TGCGCCAGCAGCCTATCATGGACTAGCGGGGGGCCCTACGAGCAGTACTTC.

The chain couples TRBV12-3 or TRBV12-4 to TRBJ1-1; D gene unclear. The CDR3 sequence is 11 residues long. V was clipped by 0 bases and J by 8 bases, with 4 bases between them. The CDR3 spells CASSLASEAFF. As DNA, the CDR3 is TGTGCCAGCAGTTTAGCTTCAGAAGCTTTCTTT.

This clone was observed once. This chain joins TRBV29-1 and TRBJ1-2; D is undetermined. This CDR3 is 13 amino acids long. CDR1 is SQVTM, CDR2 ANQGSEA, per germline. V lost 0 bases and J lost 0, with 5 bases in between. The DNA of the CDR3 is TGCAGCGTTGAAGACTTAGCTAACTATGGCTACACCTTC. Its translation is CSVEDLANYGYTF.

The chain carries TRBV5-1 and TRBJ1-1; possibly TRBD1 for D (5 bases). Between the trimmed V and J ends, which lost 3 bases and 1 base, there was a span of 13 bases. Germline CDR1 reads SGHRS; CDR2 reads YFSETQ. The CDR3 totals 15 residues. The DNA for the CDR3 is TGCGCCAGCAGCTCATCGGGACTAAGGAACACTGAAGCTTTCTTT. Protein product: CASSSSGLRNTEAFF.

The V call is TRBV7-2, the J call TRBJ2-5; 9 nucleotides align to TRBD2. Per germline, CDR1 SGHTA and CDR2 FQGNSA. This CDR3 contains 15 residues. Trimming took 2 bases from V and 2 from J; bases not matched to a gene: 3. CDR3 nucleotide sequence: TGTGCCAGCAGCTTAAGGCGGGGGGGACAAGAGACCCAGTACTTC. It encodes CASSLRRGGQETQYF.

V and J are TRBV2 and TRBJ1-5, with D perhaps matching TRBD1 (6 bases). V was cut by 0 bases and J by 1 base, with 7 bases left in between. The germline V gene encodes CDR1 SNHLY and CDR2 FYNNEI. The CDR3 length is 15 residues. CDR3 DNA sequence: TGTGCCAGCAGTGAAGCCGGACAGAGCAATCAGCCCCAGCATTTT. It encodes CASSEAGQSNQPQHF.

The chain joins TRBV5-1 to TRBJ2-5, with 12 bases matching TRBD2. After removal of 4 bases from V and 0 bases from J, the junction contained 7 bases not matched to a gene. The CDR3 consists of 17 residues. Looked up from germline, CDR1 is SGHRS and CDR2 is YFSETQ. The CDR3 nucleotides are TGCGCCAGCAGCCCCGGACTAGCGGGATGGTACCAAGAGACCCAGTACTTC. Its translation: CASSPGLAGWYQETQYF.

The chain couples TRBV15 to TRBJ1-1; TRBD1 aligns across 7 bases. V was clipped by 0 bases and J by 1 base; unmatched bases: 8. The CDR3 is made up of 17 amino acids. Germline CDR1 and CDR2: LNHNV and YYDKDF (reference sequence). The CDR3 loop reads CATSRESTGWGNTEAFF. DNA of the CDR3: TGTGCCACCAGCAGAGAATCGACAGGGTGGGGGAACACTGAAGCTTTCTTT.

The chain carries TRBV7-6 and TRBJ2-1; 9 bases agree with TRBD2. V was clipped by 4 bases and J by 5 bases; unmatched bases: 3. This CDR3 region has 14 residues. CDR1 and CDR2 (germline): SGHVS, FNYEAQ. CDR3 amino acids: CASSWTSEDNEQFF. CDR3 coding DNA: TGTGCCAGCAGCTGGACTAGCGAGGACAATGAGCAGTTCTTC.

The chain combines TRBV5-1 with TRBJ2-7; 7 bases agree with TRBD2. V trimming: 3 bases; J trimming: 1 base; junction bases outside the gene matches: 13. Germline values: CDR1 SGHRS, CDR2 YFSETQ. CDR3 length: 17 amino acids. The CDR3 loop is CASSSGGRTAMSYEQYF. The CDR3 DNA follows: TGCGCCAGCAGCTCGGGGGGACGGACGGCTATGTCCTACGAGCAGTACTTC. Looking up the rest from reference TRBV5-1 and TRBJ2-7 gives the full variable domain: KAGVTQTPRYLIKTRGQQVTLSCSPISGHRSVSWYQQTPGQGLQFLFEYFSETQRNKGNFPGRFSGRQFSNSRSEMNVSTLELGDSALYLCASSSGGRTAMSYEQYFGPGTRLTVT.

CDR3 region: CAWSNKMGNEQFF. In nucleotides, the CDR3 is TGTGCCTGGAGTAACAAGATGGGCAATGAGCAGTTCTTC. The rearrangement links TRBV30 to TRBJ2-1; no definite D call. This CDR3 comprises 13 residues. The germline V gene has CDR1 GTSNPN and CDR2 SVGIG (reference sequence). V lost 2 bases and J 6 bases, leaving 11 bases between the germline ends.

This clone is a singleton in its sample. The chain uses TRBV7-9 and TRBJ2-1, with a possible D match to TRBD2 (6 bases). V lost 5 bases and J 4 bases, leaving 15 bases between the germline ends. The germline gives CDR1 SEHNR, CDR2 FQNEAQ (reference sequence). This CDR3 has 15 residues. Here the CDR3 reads CASSLPGGIYNEQFF. CDR3 DNA: TGTGCCAGCAGCCTCCCTGGCGGGATTTACAATGAGCAGTTCTTC.

The rearrangement joins TRBV6-5 to TRBJ2-3; 7 bases line up with TRBD1. The CDR3 runs to 11 residues. V shed 6 bases, J shed 10 bases, and the junction held 4 bases outside the gene matches. Germline values: CDR1 MNHEY, CDR2 SVGAGI. CDR3 DNA: TGTGCCAGCAGAAGGCAGGGGGCGCAGTATTTT. Amino acid sequence: CASRRQGAQYF.

The chain links TRBV5-4 to TRBJ1-1; 8 bases align to TRBD1. The CDR3 length is 16 residues. V was clipped by 4 bases and J by 0 bases; unmatched bases: 8. CDR1 SGHNT and CDR2 YYREEE come from the germline V gene (reference sequence). The CDR3 spells CASSPRDRPLNTEAFF. CDR3 DNA: TGTGCCAGCAGCCCGAGGGACAGGCCCCTGAACACTGAAGCTTTCTTT.